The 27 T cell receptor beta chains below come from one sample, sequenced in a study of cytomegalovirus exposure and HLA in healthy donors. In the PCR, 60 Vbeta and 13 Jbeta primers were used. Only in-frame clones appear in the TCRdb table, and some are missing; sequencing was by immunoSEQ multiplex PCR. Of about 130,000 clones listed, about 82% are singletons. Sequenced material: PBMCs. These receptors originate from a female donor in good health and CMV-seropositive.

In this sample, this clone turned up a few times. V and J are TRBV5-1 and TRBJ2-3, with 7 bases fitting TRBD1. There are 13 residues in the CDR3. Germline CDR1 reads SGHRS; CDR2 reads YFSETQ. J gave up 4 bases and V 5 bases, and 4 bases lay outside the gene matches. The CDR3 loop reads CASRSDRADTQYF. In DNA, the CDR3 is TGCGCCAGCAGATCCGACAGGGCAGATACGCAGTATTTT.

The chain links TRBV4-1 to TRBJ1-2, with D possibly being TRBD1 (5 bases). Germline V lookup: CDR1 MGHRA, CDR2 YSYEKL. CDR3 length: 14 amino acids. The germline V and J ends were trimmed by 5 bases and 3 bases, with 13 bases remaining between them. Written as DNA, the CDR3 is TGCGCCAGCAGCGCACAGGAGGGCTACTATGGCTACACCTTC. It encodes CASSAQEGYYGYTF.

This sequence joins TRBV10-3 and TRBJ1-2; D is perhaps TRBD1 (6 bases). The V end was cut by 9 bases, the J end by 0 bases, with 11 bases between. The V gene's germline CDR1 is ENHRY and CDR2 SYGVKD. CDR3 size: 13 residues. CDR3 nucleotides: TGTGCCATTCAGGGGTTGGCTAACTATGGCTACACCTTC. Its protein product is CAIQGLANYGYTF.

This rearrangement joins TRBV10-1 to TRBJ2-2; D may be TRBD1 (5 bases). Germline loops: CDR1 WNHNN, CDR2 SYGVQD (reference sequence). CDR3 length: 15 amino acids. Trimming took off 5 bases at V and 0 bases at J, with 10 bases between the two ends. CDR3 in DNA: TGCGCCAGCAGTTTTGGACAAGCGAACACCGGGGAGCTGTTTTTT. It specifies CASSFGQANTGELFF.

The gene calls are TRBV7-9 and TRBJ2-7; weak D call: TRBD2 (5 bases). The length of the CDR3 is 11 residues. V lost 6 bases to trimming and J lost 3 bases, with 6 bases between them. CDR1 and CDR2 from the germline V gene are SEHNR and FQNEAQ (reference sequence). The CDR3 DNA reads TGTGCCAGCAGAGCGGACTACGAGCAGTACTTC. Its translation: CASRADYEQYF.

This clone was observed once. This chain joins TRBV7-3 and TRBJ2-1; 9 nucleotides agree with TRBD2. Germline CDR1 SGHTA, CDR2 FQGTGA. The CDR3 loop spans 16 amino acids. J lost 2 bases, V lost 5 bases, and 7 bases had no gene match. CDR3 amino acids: CASSPQWTSAYNEQFF. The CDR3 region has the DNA TGTGCCAGCAGCCCACAATGGACTAGCGCCTACAATGAGCAGTTCTTC.

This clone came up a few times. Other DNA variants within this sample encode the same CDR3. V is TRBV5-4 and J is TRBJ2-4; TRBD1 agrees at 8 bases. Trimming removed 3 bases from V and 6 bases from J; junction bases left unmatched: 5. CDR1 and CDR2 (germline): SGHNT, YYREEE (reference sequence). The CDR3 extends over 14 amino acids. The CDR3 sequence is CASSSRTGRNIQYF. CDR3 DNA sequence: TGTGCCAGCAGCTCCCGGACAGGGAGAAACATTCAGTACTTC.

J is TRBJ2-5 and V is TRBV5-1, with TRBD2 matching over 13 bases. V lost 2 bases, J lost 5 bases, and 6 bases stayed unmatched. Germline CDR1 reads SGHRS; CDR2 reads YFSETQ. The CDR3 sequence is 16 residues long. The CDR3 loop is CASSLGLAGVGETQYF. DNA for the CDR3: TGCGCCAGCAGCTTAGGACTAGCGGGAGTGGGTGAGACCCAGTACTTC.

Written as DNA, the CDR3 is TGTGCCATCAGTGGGGGACCGGGACAGGGCGATGAAAAACTGTTTTTT. As protein: CAISGGPGQGDEKLFF. The chain recombines TRBV10-3 with TRBJ1-4, with TRBD1 matching 9 bases. Trimming removed 4 bases from V and 6 bases from J; junction bases left unmatched: 9. The CDR3 extends over 16 amino acids. Germline V gene sequence: CDR1 ENHRY, CDR2 SYGVKD.

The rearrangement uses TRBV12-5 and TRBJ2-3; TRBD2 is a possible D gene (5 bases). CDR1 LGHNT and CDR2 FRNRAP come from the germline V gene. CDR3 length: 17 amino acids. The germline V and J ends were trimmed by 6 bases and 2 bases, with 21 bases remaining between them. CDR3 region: CASGYRRMDRDTDTQYF. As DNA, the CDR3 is TGTGCTAGTGGCTACCGGAGGATGGATAGGGACACAGATACGCAGTATTTT. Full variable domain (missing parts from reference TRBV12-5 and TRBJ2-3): DARVTQTPRHKVTEMGQEVTMRCQPILGHNTVFWYRQTMMQGLELLAYFRNRAPLDDSGMPKDRFSAEMPDATLATLKIQPSEPRDSAVYFCASGYRRMDRDTDTQYFGPGTRLTVL.

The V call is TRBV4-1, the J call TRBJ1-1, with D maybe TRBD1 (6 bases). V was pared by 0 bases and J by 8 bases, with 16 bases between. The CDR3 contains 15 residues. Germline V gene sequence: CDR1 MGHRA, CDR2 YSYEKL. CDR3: CASSQDYGQPVEAFF. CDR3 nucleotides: TGCGCCAGCAGCCAAGATTACGGACAGCCAGTCGAAGCTTTCTTT.

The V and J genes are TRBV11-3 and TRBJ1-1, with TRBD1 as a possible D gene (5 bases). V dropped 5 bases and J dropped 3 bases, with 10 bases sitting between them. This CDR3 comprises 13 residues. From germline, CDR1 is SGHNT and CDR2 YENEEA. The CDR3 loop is CASSRQSYTEAFF. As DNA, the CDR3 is TGTGCCAGCAGCCGACAGAGCTACACTGAAGCTTTCTTT.

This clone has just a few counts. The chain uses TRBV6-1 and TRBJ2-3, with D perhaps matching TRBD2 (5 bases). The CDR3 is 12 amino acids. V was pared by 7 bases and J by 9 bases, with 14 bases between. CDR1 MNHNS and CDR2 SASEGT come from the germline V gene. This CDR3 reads CASMTTFSTQYF. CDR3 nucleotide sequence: TGTGCCAGCATGACTACATTTTCAACGCAGTATTTT.

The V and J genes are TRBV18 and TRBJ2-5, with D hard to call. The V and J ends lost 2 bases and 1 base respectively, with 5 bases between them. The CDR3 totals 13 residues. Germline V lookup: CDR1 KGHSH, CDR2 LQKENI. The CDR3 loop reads CASSPGLQETQYF. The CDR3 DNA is TGTGCCAGCTCACCAGGGCTCCAAGAGACCCAGTACTTC.

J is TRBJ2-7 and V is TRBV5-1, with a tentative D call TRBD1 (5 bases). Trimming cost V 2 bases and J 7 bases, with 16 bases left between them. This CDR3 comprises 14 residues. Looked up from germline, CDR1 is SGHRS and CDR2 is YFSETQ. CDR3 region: CASSFTGPSGEQYF. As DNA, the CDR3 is TGCGCCAGCAGCTTTACAGGCCCTAGTGGGGAGCAGTACTTC. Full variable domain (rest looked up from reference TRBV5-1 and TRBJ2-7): KAGVTQTPRYLIKTRGQQVTLSCSPISGHRSVSWYQQTPGQGLQFLFEYFSETQRNKGNFPGRFSGRQFSNSRSEMNVSTLELGDSALYLCASSFTGPSGEQYFGPGTRLTVT.

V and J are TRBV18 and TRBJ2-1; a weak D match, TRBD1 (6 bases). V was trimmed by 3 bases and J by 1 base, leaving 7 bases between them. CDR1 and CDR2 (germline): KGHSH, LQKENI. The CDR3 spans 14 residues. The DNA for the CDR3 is TGTGCCAGCTCACCGGACAGTTCCTACAATGAGCAGTTCTTC. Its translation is CASSPDSSYNEQFF. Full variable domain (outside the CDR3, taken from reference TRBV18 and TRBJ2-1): NAGVMQNPRHLVRRRGQEARLRCSPMKGHSHVYWYRQLPEEGLKFMVYLQKENIIDESGMPKERFSAEFPKEGPSILRIQQVVRGDSAAYFCASSPDSSYNEQFFGPGTRLTVL.

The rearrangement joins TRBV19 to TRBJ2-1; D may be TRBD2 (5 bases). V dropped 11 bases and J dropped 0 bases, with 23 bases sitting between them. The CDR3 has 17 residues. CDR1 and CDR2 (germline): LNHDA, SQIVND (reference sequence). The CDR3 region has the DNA TGTGCCTGCGGCCAGGTGGGGAGCCAGAGCTCCTACAATGAGCAGTTCTTC. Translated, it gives CACGQVGSQSSYNEQFF.

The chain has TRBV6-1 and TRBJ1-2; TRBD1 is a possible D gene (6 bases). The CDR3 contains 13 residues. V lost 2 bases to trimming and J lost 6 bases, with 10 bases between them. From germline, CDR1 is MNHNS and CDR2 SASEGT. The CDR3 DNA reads TGTGCCAGCAGTGAACAACAGGGCGATGGCTACACCTTC. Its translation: CASSEQQGDGYTF.

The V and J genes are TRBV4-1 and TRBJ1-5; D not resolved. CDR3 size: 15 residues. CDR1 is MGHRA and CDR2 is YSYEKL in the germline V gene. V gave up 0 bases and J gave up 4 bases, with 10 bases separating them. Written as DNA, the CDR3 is TGCGCCAGCAGCCAAGATAATGTCGGGAATCAGCCCCAGCATTTT. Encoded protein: CASSQDNVGNQPQHF.

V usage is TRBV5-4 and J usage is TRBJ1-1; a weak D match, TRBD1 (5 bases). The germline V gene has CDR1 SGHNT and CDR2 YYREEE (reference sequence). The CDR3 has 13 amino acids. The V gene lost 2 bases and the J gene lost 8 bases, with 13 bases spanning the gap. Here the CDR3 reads CASSLQENQEAFF. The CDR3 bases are TGTGCCAGCAGCTTACAGGAAAACCAGGAAGCTTTCTTT.

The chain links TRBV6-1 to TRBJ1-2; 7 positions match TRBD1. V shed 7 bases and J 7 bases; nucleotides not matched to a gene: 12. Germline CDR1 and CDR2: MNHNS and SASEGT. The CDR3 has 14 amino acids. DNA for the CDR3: TGTGCCAGCAAAAACAGGGGAAGCGGGTCTGGCTACACCTTC. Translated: CASKNRGSGSGYTF.

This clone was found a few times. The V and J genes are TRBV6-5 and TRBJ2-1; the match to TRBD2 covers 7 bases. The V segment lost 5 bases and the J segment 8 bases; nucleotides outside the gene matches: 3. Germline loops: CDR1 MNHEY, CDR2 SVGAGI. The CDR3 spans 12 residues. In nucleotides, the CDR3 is TGTGCCAGCAGTCGACTAGCCGATGAGCAGTTCTTC. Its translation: CASSRLADEQFF.

CDR3 loop: CASSLGGSGRVAETQYF. CDR3 sequence (DNA): TGCGCCAGCAGCTTGGGGGGTAGCGGGAGGGTCGCAGAGACCCAGTACTTC. V usage is TRBV5-1 and J usage is TRBJ2-5, with 11 positions matching TRBD2. The germline V gene has CDR1 SGHRS and CDR2 YFSETQ. Unmatched junction bases numbered 8, after V lost 0 bases and J lost 4 bases. There are 17 residues in the CDR3.

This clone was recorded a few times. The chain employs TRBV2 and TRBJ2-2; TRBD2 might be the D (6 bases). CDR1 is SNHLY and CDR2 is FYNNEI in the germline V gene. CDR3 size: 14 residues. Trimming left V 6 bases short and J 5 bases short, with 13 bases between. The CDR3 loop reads CASRTGSETGELFF. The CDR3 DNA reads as TGTGCCAGCAGGACCGGGAGCGAAACCGGGGAGCTGTTTTTT. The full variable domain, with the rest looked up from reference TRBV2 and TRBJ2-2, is EPEVTQTPSHQVTQMGQEVILRCVPISNHLYFYWYRQILGQKVEFLVSFYNNEISEKSEIFDDQFSVERPDGSNFTLKIRSTKLEDSAMYFCASRTGSETGELFFGEGSRLTVL.

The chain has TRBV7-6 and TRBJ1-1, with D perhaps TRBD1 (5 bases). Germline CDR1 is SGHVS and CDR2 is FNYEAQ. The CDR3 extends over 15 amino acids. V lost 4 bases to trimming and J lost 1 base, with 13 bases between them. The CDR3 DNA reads TGTGCCAGCAGCTCCACTCCTCAGGGGAACACTGAAGCTTTCTTT. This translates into CASSSTPQGNTEAFF. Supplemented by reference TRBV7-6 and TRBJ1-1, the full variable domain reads GAGVSQSPRYKVTKRGQDVALRCDPISGHVSLYWYRQALGQGPEFLTYFNYEAQQDKSGLPNDRFSAERPEGSISTLTIQRTEQRDSAMYRCASSSTPQGNTEAFFGQGTRLTVV.

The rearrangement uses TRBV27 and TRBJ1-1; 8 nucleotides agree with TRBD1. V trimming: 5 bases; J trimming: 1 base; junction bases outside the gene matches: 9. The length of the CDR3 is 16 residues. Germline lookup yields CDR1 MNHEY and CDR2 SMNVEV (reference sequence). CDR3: CASSPRQGRKNTEAFF. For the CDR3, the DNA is TGTGCCAGCAGTCCACGACAGGGGAGAAAGAACACTGAAGCTTTCTTT.

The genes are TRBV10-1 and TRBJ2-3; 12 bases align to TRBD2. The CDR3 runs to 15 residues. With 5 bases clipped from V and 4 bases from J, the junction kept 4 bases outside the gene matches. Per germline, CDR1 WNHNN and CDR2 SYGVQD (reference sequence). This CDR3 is CASSLTSGGPDTQYF. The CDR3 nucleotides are TGCGCCAGCAGTTTGACTAGCGGGGGTCCAGATACGCAGTATTTT.